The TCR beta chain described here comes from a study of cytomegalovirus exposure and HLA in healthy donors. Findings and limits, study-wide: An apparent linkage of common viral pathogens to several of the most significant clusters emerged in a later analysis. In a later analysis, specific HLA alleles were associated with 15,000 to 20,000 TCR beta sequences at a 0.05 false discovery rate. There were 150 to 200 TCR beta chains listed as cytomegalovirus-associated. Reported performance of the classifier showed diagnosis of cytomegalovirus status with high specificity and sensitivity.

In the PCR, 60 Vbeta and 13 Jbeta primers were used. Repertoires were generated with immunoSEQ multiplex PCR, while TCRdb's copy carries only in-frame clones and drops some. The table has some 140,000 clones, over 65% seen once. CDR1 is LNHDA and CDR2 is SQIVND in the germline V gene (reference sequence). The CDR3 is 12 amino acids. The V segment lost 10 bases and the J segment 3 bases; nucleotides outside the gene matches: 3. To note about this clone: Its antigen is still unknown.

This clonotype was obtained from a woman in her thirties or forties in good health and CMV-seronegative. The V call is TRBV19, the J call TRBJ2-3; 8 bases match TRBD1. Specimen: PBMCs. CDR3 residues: CATNRGTDTQYF. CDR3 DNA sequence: TGTGCCACCAACAGGGGGACAGATACGCAGTATTTT.